This note documents a single T cell receptor (beta chain) sequence. Its antigen remains unidentified. No base quality values were provided; no much bigger clone lies one nucleotide off. CD8 naive samples were CD45RO-negative cells positively selected for CCR7, giving a CD45RA+CCR7+ population that excluded TemRA cells. The donors were healthy, HIV-negative adults who had no recently reported acute infections or vaccinations. Every donor was a Caucasian adult residing in Nashville, Tennessee, USA. Blood was collected by leukapheresis, and PBMCs were isolated by Ficoll-Histopaque density gradient centrifugation and then cryopreserved in liquid nitrogen vapor phase. Purity and quantity of every magnetically sorted T cell population were checked by analytical flow cytometry. From each sorted fraction, genomic DNA was isolated and quantified by UV absorbance on a Nanodrop 2000c. The data belong to a study of shared clonotypes between healthy human individuals (TCRdb year 2020). Looking at the study overall: A few men and two women, aged 18 to 49 years, made up the cohort. For each donor, CD4 naive and CD4 memory were each given three plates, CD8 naive was given two plates, and CD8 memory was given one plate. To estimate repertoire size and how much clonotypes are shared between individuals, the study performed deep sequencing of blood TCR repertoires from roughly five healthy adults. To increase sequencing depth and limit assay-specific biases, different laboratories used diverse techniques to prepare libraries and sequence TCR repertoires. Between about 0.8 and 9 billion PBMCs per donor were obtained by leukapheresis.

Results the study describes overall, beyond this receptor: Pairwise subsampling led to the expectation that sequencing depth would affect the degree of clonotype sharing among donors. Incomplete sequencing was indicated by rarefaction of sorted-subset datasets, despite the large sequencing depth. Higher generation probabilities were observed for clonotypes shared by all four sorted-subset donors than for non-shared clonotypes. Sharing across several donors was observed for approximately 5% of naive CD4, 3% to 3.5% of naive CD8, 2.3% of memory CD4, and about 0.38% of memory CD8 clonotypes. Naive subsets generally had larger estimated clonotype richness than memory subsets. Only blood was sampled, and tissue TCR repertoires likely differ from those in blood. The genetic and exposure-history diversity represented was limited by the small number of donors.

Relative to germline, V is missing 7 bases and J is missing 7 bases, with 9 bases of the junction outside any gene match. The CDR3, from cysteine to phenylalanine, totals 15 residues. Only the CDR3 region is kept as DNA, spanning 45 bases read in frame from base 1. CDR1 LNHDA and CDR2 SQIVND are derived from the germline V gene (reference sequence). Using the deep immunoSEQ assay, TCR CDR3 regions were amplified from genomic DNA by multiplex PCR. Extracted genomic DNA from each cell subset was spread evenly across all wells of several immunoSEQ 96-well plates, with each plate serving as a replicate. For sorted subsets, around 0.2 ug of genomic DNA, equivalent to some 33,000 T cell genomes, went into each replicate PCR. Purified libraries were measured with a Qubit 3.0 fluorometer, size-checked on a Bioanalyzer 2100, and measured again with the KAPA Library Quantification kit. A separate single-read 150-cycle Illumina NextSeq 550 flow cell was used to sequence each immunoSEQ 96-well plate. The study's own analysis went as follows. Because only junctional sequences without quality scores were contained in the immunoSEQ output, filtering matching that applied to full-length reads could not be performed. Sequences were annotated with PyIR, a Python wrapper for IgBLAST v1.9, and V/J genes and CDR3 were assigned using IMGT germline references. Reads were filtered out if the reads had weak V/J assignments (E-value above 1e-6), no CDR3, stop codons, out-of-frame junctions, or ambiguous translated residues. V3J clonotypes were defined as sequences sharing an identical inferred V gene, J gene, and CDR3 amino acid sequence. To compute the percentage overlap between repertoires, the number of shared unique clonotypes was divided by the size of the smaller repertoire. Repertoire richness was assessed with RTK rarefaction, the Chao1 estimator, and Recon v2.1 estimates of unobserved clonotypes. OLGA was used to compute generation probabilities for all TCRbeta clonotypes that the gDNA method yielded from a handful of donors. Sourced from immuneACCESS, this table was stored by TCRdb with only in-frame sequences that have V and J called. A share of the clones is absent; for the studies checked, an unresolved V gene accounts for under half, and the remainder has no known explanation. V, J and clone size reflect that table, while D and trimming were determined from the DNA. Present in this sample are around 2,000,000 clones, approximately 94% of which were seen just once. The ten most abundant clones make up 1% to 1.3% of the sample.

The receptor comes from a man aged 18 to 35 in good health. The sequence links TRBV19 to TRBJ1-6, and TRBD1 aligns with 8 junction nucleotides. The specimen was naive CD8+ T cells sorted from blood. Explained via the paper, the cell subset or site label denotes: CD45RA+CCR7+. CDR3 reads: CASTSDREGNSPLHF. Here is the DNA: TGTGCCAGTACCTCGGACAGGGAGGGCAATTCACCCCTCCACTTT.